Listed below are T cell receptor beta chains from one sample, sequenced in a study of T cells in Graves' hyperthyroidism and ophthalmopathy. TCRdb fed the multiplex PCR reads into MiXCR, producing one record per CDR3 protein. The sample contains about 340,000 distinct CDR3 sequences, around 20% of which appear only once. Sequenced material: blood. The origin of the receptors is a woman aged 50 to 65 with Graves' hyperthyroidism. CDR3s include the opening cysteine and the closing phenylalanine or tryptophan. The D gene is left open where the match is weak. Clone size is stated in some rows and not others, as once, few, many or a class when expanded.

D gene: .; V gene: TRBV19; clone size: .; J gene: TRBJ2-2; CDR3 DNA: TGTGCCAGTAGTATAGGAGGGGACGGGGAGCTGTTTTTT; CDR3 protein: CASSIGGDGELFF
D gene: .; V gene: TRBV19; clone size: .; J gene: TRBJ2-7; CDR3 DNA: TGTGCCAGTAGTATCCTAGCAGGAGGATCCTACGAGCAGTACTTC; CDR3 protein: CASSILAGGSYEQYF
D gene: TRBD1; V gene: TRBV28; clone size: .; J gene: TRBJ1-3; CDR3 DNA: TGTGCCAGCAGTTCGACAGGGGGCGCTTCTGGAAACACCATATATTTT; CDR3 protein: CASSSTGGASGNTIYF
D gene: .; V gene: TRBV12-3/TRBV12-4; clone size: few; J gene: TRBJ1-1; CDR3 DNA: TGTGCCAGCAGTTTAAGGGCTAATGTTCAGCGGGAGGACACTGAAGCTTTCTTT; CDR3 protein: CASSLRANVQREDTEAFF
D gene: .; V gene: TRBV12-3/TRBV12-4; clone size: many; J gene: TRBJ1-6; CDR3 DNA: TGTGCCAGCAGTTTAGTCGGGGTCGGTAATTCACCCCTCCACTTT; CDR3 protein: CASSLVGVGNSPLHF
D gene: .; V gene: TRBV7-9; clone size: many; J gene: TRBJ1-2; CDR3 DNA: TGTGCCAGCAGCTTATTTGTCCCGCGGAGAGAAGTAGGGCGGAACTATGGCTACACCTTC; CDR3 protein: CASSLFVPRREVGRNYGYTF
D gene: TRBD1; V gene: TRBV5-1; clone size: many; J gene: TRBJ2-3; CDR3 DNA: TGCGCCAGCAGCTCCCTCGGGACAGACCAGAAATACACAGATACGCAGTATTTT; CDR3 protein: CASSSLGTDQKYTDTQYF
D gene: TRBD2; V gene: TRBV5-8; clone size: .; J gene: TRBJ2-6; CDR3 DNA: TGTGCCAGCAGCTTGGGACTAGCGGGAGCAAGGGGGGCCAACGTCCTGACTTTC; CDR3 protein: CASSLGLAGARGANVLTF
D gene: TRBD2; V gene: TRBV7-2; clone size: many; J gene: TRBJ2-5; CDR3 DNA: TGTGCCAGCAGCTCGCTAGGGGTAGCGGGTCACCAAGAGACCCAGTACTTC; CDR3 protein: CASSSLGVAGHQETQYF
D gene: .; V gene: TRBV5-1; clone size: many; J gene: TRBJ2-2; CDR3 DNA: TGCGCCAGCAGCCAAGTGCAGGGAGACACCGGGGAGCTGTTTTTT; CDR3 protein: CASSQVQGDTGELFF
D gene: TRBD1; V gene: TRBV28; clone size: many; J gene: TRBJ2-1; CDR3 DNA: TGTGCCAGCAGTTCCGGGACAGGTCTATACAATGAGCAGTTCTTC; CDR3 protein: CASSSGTGLYNEQFF
D gene: TRBD2; V gene: TRBV7-2; clone size: many; J gene: TRBJ2-7; CDR3 DNA: TGTGCCAGCAGCTTAGGACTAGCGAGCTCCTACGAGCAGTACTTC; CDR3 protein: CASSLGLASSYEQYF
D gene: .; V gene: TRBV6-2/TRBV6-3; clone size: many; J gene: TRBJ2-5; CDR3 DNA: TGTGCCAGCAGCCACCCCGGAAGGGAGACCCAGTACTTC; CDR3 protein: CASSHPGRETQYF
D gene: TRBD1; V gene: TRBV7-3; clone size: few; J gene: TRBJ2-1; CDR3 DNA: TGTGCCAGCAGCTTATCTGGACAGGGTAAAAATGAGCAGTTCTTC; CDR3 protein: CASSLSGQGKNEQFF
D gene: .; V gene: TRBV7-9; clone size: many; J gene: TRBJ1-1; CDR3 DNA: TGTGCCAGCAGCTTAGTACCAGCCGCTGAAGCTTTCTTT; CDR3 protein: CASSLVPAAEAFF
D gene: .; V gene: TRBV4-3; clone size: .; J gene: TRBJ2-7; CDR3 DNA: TGCGCCAGCAGCCAAGGGACAGCAGGTGGTTACGAGCAGTACTTC; CDR3 protein: CASSQGTAGGYEQYF
D gene: .; V gene: TRBV27; clone size: many; J gene: TRBJ1-2; CDR3 DNA: TGTGCCAGCAGGGCCGGGGACACGATCTATGGCTACACCTTC; CDR3 protein: CASRAGDTIYGYTF
D gene: .; V gene: TRBV18; clone size: many; J gene: TRBJ1-1; CDR3 DNA: TGTGCCAGCTCACCACTCTTACGGAACATGAACACTGAAGCTTTCTTT; CDR3 protein: CASSPLLRNMNTEAFF
D gene: TRBD1; V gene: TRBV28; clone size: once; J gene: TRBJ1-6; CDR3 DNA: TGTGCCAGCAGTTCAAGTAAGGACAGGGAGACGAGCTCCTATAATTCACCCCTCCACTTT; CDR3 protein: CASSSSKDRETSSYNSPLHF
D gene: .; V gene: TRBV6-1; clone size: many; J gene: TRBJ1-1; CDR3 DNA: TGTGCCAGCAGTTACGGGCAGCAGAACACTGAAGCTTTCTTT; CDR3 protein: CASSYGQQNTEAFF
D gene: .; V gene: TRBV29-1; clone size: .; J gene: TRBJ2-7; CDR3 DNA: TGCAGCGTCCTCAGACCGGACGGGCAGTACTTC; CDR3 protein: CSVLRPDGQYF
D gene: .; V gene: TRBV18; clone size: .; J gene: TRBJ2-1; CDR3 DNA: TGTGCCAGCTCACCACACAGGGACGATGAGCAGTTCTTC; CDR3 protein: CASSPHRDDEQFF
D gene: TRBD1; V gene: TRBV28; clone size: many; J gene: TRBJ2-3; CDR3 DNA: TGTGCCAGCAGTCTTTCCTTACAGGGGTCAGATACGCAGTATTTT; CDR3 protein: CASSLSLQGSDTQYF
D gene: .; V gene: TRBV30; clone size: once; J gene: TRBJ1-5; CDR3 DNA: TGTGCCTGGAGTTCTAAGGAGACAAACGAGGGGTCTAATCAGCCCCAGCATTTT; CDR3 protein: CAWSSKETNEGSNQPQHF
D gene: .; V gene: TRBV7-4; clone size: .; J gene: TRBJ1-2; CDR3 DNA: TGTGCCAGCGTTGGGGGGGGTGGCTACACCTTC; CDR3 protein: CASVGGGGYTF
D gene: .; V gene: TRBV7-8; clone size: many; J gene: TRBJ1-2; CDR3 DNA: TGTGCCAGCTCCCGAGGGGCAGTCTATGGCTACACCTTC; CDR3 protein: CASSRGAVYGYTF
D gene: TRBD2; V gene: TRBV6-1; clone size: few; J gene: TRBJ2-1; CDR3 DNA: TGTGCCAGCAGTGAAGCGTTAGTAGCGGGGGGCGGGGAGCAGTTCTTC; CDR3 protein: CASSEALVAGGGEQFF
D gene: TRBD2; V gene: TRBV11-3; clone size: few; J gene: TRBJ2-2; CDR3 DNA: TGTGCCAGCAAAGGACTAGCGGGGGCGGCCGGGGAGCTGTTTTTT; CDR3 protein: CASKGLAGAAGELFF
D gene: TRBD1; V gene: TRBV5-1; clone size: many; J gene: TRBJ2-1; CDR3 DNA: TGCGCCACCACCGCCGGGACAGGGAAGAATGAGCAGTTCTTC; CDR3 protein: CATTAGTGKNEQFF
D gene: .; V gene: TRBV12-3/TRBV12-4; clone size: .; J gene: TRBJ1-2; CDR3 DNA: TGTGCCAGCAGTTTCGAAGCCGGGCTAACGAACTATGGCTACACCTTC; CDR3 protein: CASSFEAGLTNYGYTF
D gene: .; V gene: TRBV7-3; clone size: many; J gene: TRBJ2-1; CDR3 DNA: TGTGCCAGCAGCTTCTCAAGTGGTAATGAGCAGTTCTTC; CDR3 protein: CASSFSSGNEQFF
D gene: TRBD2; V gene: TRBV7-8; clone size: many; J gene: TRBJ2-5; CDR3 DNA: TGTGCCAGCAGCGACCGTGGGAGGGTGGAAGAGACCCAGTACTTC; CDR3 protein: CASSDRGRVEETQYF
D gene: .; V gene: TRBV18; clone size: once; J gene: TRBJ2-1; CDR3 DNA: TGTGCCAGCTCACCAGGGCGGGCCGAAGAGCAGTTCTTC; CDR3 protein: CASSPGRAEEQFF
D gene: .; V gene: TRBV6-5; clone size: few; J gene: TRBJ1-2; CDR3 DNA: TGTGCCAGCAGTTACGGGGCGGGAGTCGACTATGGCTACACCTTC; CDR3 protein: CASSYGAGVDYGYTF
D gene: .; V gene: TRBV27; clone size: many; J gene: TRBJ2-1; CDR3 DNA: TGTGCCAGCAGTTTATATGTGGGACCACTCCACAATGAGCAGTTCTTC; CDR3 protein: CASSLYVGPLHNEQFF
D gene: TRBD1; V gene: TRBV20-1; clone size: many; J gene: TRBJ1-1; CDR3 DNA: TGCAGTCCGGAAGCGGGGGGAAACAGGGGGAAAGGTCTGAACACTGAAGCTTTCTTT; CDR3 protein: CSPEAGGNRGKGLNTEAFF
D gene: .; V gene: TRBV5-1; clone size: many; J gene: TRBJ2-1; CDR3 DNA: TGCGCCAGCAGCTTGGATCTTAGTGAGCAGTTCTTC; CDR3 protein: CASSLDLSEQFF
D gene: .; V gene: TRBV7-9; clone size: .; J gene: TRBJ2-7; CDR3 DNA: TGTGCCAGCAGCTCCAGGGGGGACGGGGAGCTGTACTTC; CDR3 protein: CASSSRGDGELYF
D gene: .; V gene: TRBV20-1; clone size: few; J gene: TRBJ1-1; CDR3 DNA: TGCAGTGCCCATAAGGTCGAGAACACTGAAGCTTTCTTT; CDR3 protein: CSAHKVENTEAFF
D gene: .; V gene: TRBV3-1; clone size: .; J gene: TRBJ1-2; CDR3 DNA: TGTGCCAGCAGCCAAGGTCTCAGGGGAACCGGAGGCTACACCTTC; CDR3 protein: CASSQGLRGTGGYTF
D gene: TRBD1; V gene: TRBV7-3; clone size: .; J gene: TRBJ1-2; CDR3 DNA: TGTGCCAGCAGCCAAGCCCCAGGGGGCTCCTATGGCTACACCTTC; CDR3 protein: CASSQAPGGSYGYTF
D gene: TRBD1; V gene: TRBV28; clone size: .; J gene: TRBJ1-6; CDR3 DNA: TGTGCCGGCAGAGGGACAGGGACTTCACCCCTCCACTTT; CDR3 protein: CAGRGTGTSPLHF
D gene: TRBD1; V gene: TRBV18; clone size: many; J gene: TRBJ2-1; CDR3 DNA: TGTGCCAGCTCACCCCCGCCCGGGACAGGGGTTCGTAATGAGCAGTTCTTC; CDR3 protein: CASSPPPGTGVRNEQFF
D gene: .; V gene: TRBV5-1; clone size: many; J gene: TRBJ1-2; CDR3 DNA: TGCGCCAGCAGCATGACAGACTATGGCTACACCTTC; CDR3 protein: CASSMTDYGYTF
D gene: TRBD1; V gene: TRBV20-1; clone size: .; J gene: TRBJ2-5; CDR3 DNA: TGCAGTGCTCGAGACAGGGCCCATAGAGAGACCCAGTACTTC; CDR3 protein: CSARDRAHRETQYF
D gene: TRBD2; V gene: TRBV28; clone size: many; J gene: TRBJ2-5; CDR3 DNA: TGTGCCAGCAGTTTAATCCTAGCGGGACTACAAGAGACCCAGTACTTC; CDR3 protein: CASSLILAGLQETQYF
D gene: TRBD2; V gene: TRBV6-1; clone size: .; J gene: TRBJ2-5; CDR3 DNA: TGTGCCAGCAGTGGGCGGACTAGCGGGGGAGAGACCCAGTACTTC; CDR3 protein: CASSGRTSGGETQYF
D gene: TRBD2; V gene: TRBV27; clone size: few; J gene: TRBJ2-2; CDR3 DNA: TGTGCCAGCTCCGGGGGGATACGGGAGCTGTTTTTT; CDR3 protein: CASSGGIRELFF
D gene: TRBD1; V gene: TRBV20-1; clone size: .; J gene: TRBJ1-6; CDR3 DNA: TGCAGTGCTAGGGAGACAGGGGTTAACTCACCCCTCCACTTT; CDR3 protein: CSARETGVNSPLHF
D gene: TRBD1; V gene: TRBV18; clone size: once; J gene: TRBJ1-1; CDR3 DNA: TGTGCCAGCTCAGAGGGACAGGAAGCTTTCTTT; CDR3 protein: CASSEGQEAFF
D gene: TRBD1; V gene: TRBV20-1; clone size: .; J gene: TRBJ2-6; CDR3 DNA: TGCAGTGCTACAGGACAGGGGCAGGTGCCTGGGGCCAACGTCCTGACTTTC; CDR3 protein: CSATGQGQVPGANVLTF
D gene: TRBD1; V gene: TRBV5-1; clone size: few; J gene: TRBJ1-6; CDR3 DNA: TGCGCCAGCAGCCCGCAATCGACAGGGTTCTCACCCCTCCACTTT; CDR3 protein: CASSPQSTGFSPLHF
D gene: .; V gene: TRBV6-2/TRBV6-3; clone size: many; J gene: TRBJ1-1; CDR3 DNA: TGTGCCAGCAGTTACAGTGGATACACTGAAGCTTTCTTT; CDR3 protein: CASSYSGYTEAFF
D gene: .; V gene: TRBV5-6; clone size: .; J gene: TRBJ2-4; CDR3 DNA: TGTGCCAGCACCCCGGGACTGACCAAAAACATTCAGTACTTC; CDR3 protein: CASTPGLTKNIQYF
D gene: .; V gene: TRBV5-6; clone size: few; J gene: TRBJ2-6; CDR3 DNA: TGTGCCAGCAGCAAGGGGGCTGGGGCCAACGTCCTGACTTTC; CDR3 protein: CASSKGAGANVLTF
D gene: .; V gene: TRBV28; clone size: many; J gene: TRBJ1-4; CDR3 DNA: TGTGCCAGCAGTAGGAGTCGGGAAAAACTGTTTTTT; CDR3 protein: CASSRSREKLFF
D gene: .; V gene: TRBV30; clone size: many; J gene: TRBJ1-1; CDR3 DNA: TGTGCCTGGAGTGTCGGGGGGCTCGCTGAAGCTTTCTTT; CDR3 protein: CAWSVGGLAEAFF
D gene: .; V gene: TRBV2; clone size: many; J gene: TRBJ1-2; CDR3 DNA: TGTGCCGGAAAGGCCGGCCGAATTAGCGGCTACACCTTC; CDR3 protein: CAGKAGRISGYTF
D gene: .; V gene: TRBV6-5; clone size: many; J gene: TRBJ2-7; CDR3 DNA: TGTGCCAGCAGTTACGAGGCCTCACCCTACGAGCAGTACTTC; CDR3 protein: CASSYEASPYEQYF